This T cell receptor (beta chain) was captured in a study of HIV-infected children after antiretroviral therapy interruption. Study as a whole: EBV and CMV exposure was recorded in most children. Weeks 0, 12, interruption end (24 or 48), and about 3 years post-study gave interruption-arm samples. Samples from the continuous-treatment group were taken at weeks 0, 48 and 150.

At least ten counts were recorded for this clonotype. Its antigen is not identified. Findings and caveats of the study: The CD45RA+ naive sort may contain some EMRA or stem memory cells.

V lost 2 bases, J lost 1 base, and 8 bases lay in between. Germline values: CDR1 SGHAT, CDR2 FQNNGV. The CDR3 consists of 14 residues. Described treatment: PENTA 11 planned treatment interruption arm or continuous ART arm. RNA-based 3' RACE libraries used unique molecular identifiers. TCRdb redid the calling of the 3' RACE reads with MiXCR, one entry per CDR3 protein. The sample yields 40,000 to 50,000 distinct CDR3 sequences, approximately 4.3% seen once. The source of this sequence is a pool of human donors with HIV. The gene calls are TRBV11-2 and TRBJ1-1; possible D gene TRBD1, 5 bases. The starting material was CD45RA+ CD4+ T cells from PBMCs, pooled from several time points, obtained from a donor given antiretroviral therapy, either interrupted or continuous. Subset defined: naive CD4+ CD45RA+ CD45RO- T cells. Here the CDR3 DNA reads TGTGCCAGCAGCTTAACCGACAGGAACACTGAAGCTTTCTTT. This encodes CASSLTDRNTEAFF.